This TCR beta chain was captured in a study of graft-versus-host responses after intestinal transplantation. Germline V lookup: CDR1 LNHDA, CDR2 SQIVND (reference sequence). The length of the CDR3 is 15 residues. The ends lost 5 bases at V and 5 bases at J; junction bases unmatched: 8. This table comes from immunoSEQ multiplex PCR, and its TCRdb copy is limited to in-frame clones, with some not included. The sample contains almost 20,000 clones, around nine tenths of which appear only once. The sequence was obtained from a human patient who received an intestinal transplant, so some T cells may come from the graft donor. This rearrangement joins TRBV19 to TRBJ2-7; TRBD2 matches 11 bases. The sample was PBMCs, taken approximately 33 weeks after intestinal transplant. In DNA, the CDR3 is TGTGCCAGTAGTCTAGCGGGGGGATTACTCAACGAGCAGTACTTC. Protein product: CASSLAGGLLNEQYF.